This T cell receptor (beta chain) stems from a study of cytomegalovirus exposure and HLA in healthy donors. Findings of the study overall: Near-uniform donor sequencing depth was presumed by presence/absence analyses.

On this clone: The antigen is not known.

In the PCR, 60 Vbeta and 13 Jbeta primers were used. Some clones are missing from TCRdb's copy, which holds only in-frame ones; the method was immunoSEQ multiplex PCR. This sample carries 100,000 to 150,000 clones, roughly 80% of them seen once, and the ten largest clones take roughly 3.2%. Sequencing input: PBMCs. This TCR was sampled from a man aged 25-45 years in good health and CMV-seronegative.

DNA of the CDR3: TGCGCCAGCAGTCTGACGGATCGGCTAGCGTTCTCCTACGAGCAGTACTTC. Translating gives CASSLTDRLAFSYEQYF. This chain connects TRBV5-1 to TRBJ2-7, with D possibly being TRBD2 (6 bases). Germline V lookup: CDR1 SGHRS, CDR2 YFSETQ. Trimming removed 5 bases from V and 0 bases from J, with 21 bases in between. The CDR3 loop spans 17 amino acids.